This TCR beta chain was captured by sequencing in a study of blood T cells in healthy people across ages. About this clonotype itself: Its matching antigen is unknown.

Overall study results and limits: Reliance upon unsorted PBMCs precluded definitive naive versus antigen-experienced comparison. Diversity was higher, and naive CD4+ cells more numerous, in long-lived donors than in aged donors.

Together with a sample-barcoded 5' primer, a J-beta primer mix was included in a second PCR lasting about 6 to 11 cycles. A minimum of 2.5 million CDR3-containing paired-end reads was obtained for each sample. TCRdb re-called the 5' RACE reads with MiXCR, one entry per CDR3 protein. This sample yields hundreds of thousands of distinct CDR3 sequences, of which 29% are seen a single time; 17% belongs to the top ten. The material sequenced was blood. The sequence was collected from a woman at least 80 years old in good health.

The CDR3 region is CASSTTGGYNEQFF. In DNA, the CDR3 is TGTGCCAGCAGCACTACCGGAGGTTACAATGAGCAGTTCTTC. The rearrangement links TRBV12-3 or TRBV12-4 to TRBJ2-1; D might be TRBD2 (5 bases). Trimming removed 6 bases at V and 4 bases at J, with 13 bases between. There are 14 residues in the CDR3.